This T cell receptor beta chain appears in the sequencing data of a study of PD-1 blockade in mismatch repair-deficient tumors. Study details: Enrolled about 2013-2016, patients had progressing, pretreated mismatch repair-deficient cancers of around 12 types. Study-level results: After pembrolizumab, tumor-resident clones rose rapidly, then generally contracted before radiologic responses.

Trimming left V 5 bases short and J 6 bases short, with 17 bases between. The CDR3 contains 14 residues. Germline lookup yields CDR1 MNHEY and CDR2 SMNVEV (reference sequence). TCRdb's table, derived via immunoSEQ multiplex PCR, lists solely in-frame clones and lacks some. The sample lists tens of thousands of clones, around 88% occurring once. Mismatch repair deficiency was confirmed in all patients, by PCR or immunohistochemistry. TCR sequencing covered a few patients who responded to pembrolizumab. This clone was observed a single time. Its antigen is undetermined. This chain joins TRBV27 and TRBJ2-7; D might be TRBD2 (6 bases). This sample comprised peripheral blood, obtained 52 weeks after starting pembrolizumab. This TCR was recovered from an adult with mismatch repair-deficient cancer. The DNA of the CDR3 is TGTGCCAGCAGTCCCATCCCGGGAGTTTTCGAGCAGTACTTC. Its protein product is CASSPIPGVFEQYF.